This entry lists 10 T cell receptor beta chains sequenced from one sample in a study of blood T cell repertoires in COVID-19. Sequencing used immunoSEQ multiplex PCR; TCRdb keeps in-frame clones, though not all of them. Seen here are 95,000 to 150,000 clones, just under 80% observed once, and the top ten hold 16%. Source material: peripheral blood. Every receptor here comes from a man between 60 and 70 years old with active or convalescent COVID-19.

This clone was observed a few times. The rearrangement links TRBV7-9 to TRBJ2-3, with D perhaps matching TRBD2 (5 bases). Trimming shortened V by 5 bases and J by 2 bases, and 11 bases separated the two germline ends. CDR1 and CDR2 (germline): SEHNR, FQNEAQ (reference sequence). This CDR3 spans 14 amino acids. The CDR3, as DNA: TGTGCCAGCAGCCCCACGGGGAACACAGATACGCAGTATTTT. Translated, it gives CASSPTGNTDTQYF.

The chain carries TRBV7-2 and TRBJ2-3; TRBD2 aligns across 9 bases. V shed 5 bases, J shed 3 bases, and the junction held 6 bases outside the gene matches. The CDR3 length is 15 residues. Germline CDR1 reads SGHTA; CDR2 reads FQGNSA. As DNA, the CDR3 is TGTGCCAGCAGCGTGCGGGGACTAGCAACAGATACGCAGTATTTT. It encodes CASSVRGLATDTQYF. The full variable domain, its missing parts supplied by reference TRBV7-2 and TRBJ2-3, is GAGVSQSPSNKVTEKGKDVELRCDPISGHTALYWYRQSLGQGLEFLIYFQGNSAPDKSGLPSDRFSAERTGGSVSTLTIQRTQQEDSAVYLCASSVRGLATDTQYFGPGTRLTVL.

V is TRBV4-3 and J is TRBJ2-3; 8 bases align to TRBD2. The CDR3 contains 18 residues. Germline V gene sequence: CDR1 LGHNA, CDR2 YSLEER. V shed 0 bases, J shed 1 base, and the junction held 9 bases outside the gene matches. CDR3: CASSQDLVGRVGTDTQYF. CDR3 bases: TGCGCCAGCAGCCAAGATCTGGTCGGGAGGGTAGGCACAGATACGCAGTATTTT.

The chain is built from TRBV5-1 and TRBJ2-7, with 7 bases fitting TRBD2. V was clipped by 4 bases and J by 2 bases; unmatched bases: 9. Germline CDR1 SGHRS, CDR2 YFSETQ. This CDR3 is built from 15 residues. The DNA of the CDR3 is TGCGCCAGCAGCAGCGGGAACAGCCCTACCTACGAGCAGTACTTC. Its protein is CASSSGNSPTYEQYF.

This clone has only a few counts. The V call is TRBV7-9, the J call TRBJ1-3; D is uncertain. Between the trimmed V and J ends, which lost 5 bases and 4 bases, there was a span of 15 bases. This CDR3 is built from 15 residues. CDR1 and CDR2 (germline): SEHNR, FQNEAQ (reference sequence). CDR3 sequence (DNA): TGTGCCAGCAGCCTTGTAGGGTCGGGAGGAAACACCATATATTTT. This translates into CASSLVGSGGNTIYF. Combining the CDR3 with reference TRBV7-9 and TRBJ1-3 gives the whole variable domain DTGVSQNPRHKITKRGQNVTFRCDPISEHNRLYWYRQTLGQGPEFLTYFQNEAQLEKSRLLSDRFSAERPKGSFSTLEIQRTEQGDSAMYLCASSLVGSGGNTIYFGEGSWLTVV.

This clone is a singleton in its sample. In nucleotides, the CDR3 is TGTGCCAGCAGAGTCAGGACTACTAATGAAAAACTGTTTTTT. Its translation is CASRVRTTNEKLFF. V and J are TRBV2 and TRBJ1-4; D ambiguous. Between the trimmed V and J ends, which lost 6 bases and 2 bases, there was a span of 10 bases. CDR1 and CDR2 from the germline V gene are SNHLY and FYNNEI. This CDR3 contains 14 residues.

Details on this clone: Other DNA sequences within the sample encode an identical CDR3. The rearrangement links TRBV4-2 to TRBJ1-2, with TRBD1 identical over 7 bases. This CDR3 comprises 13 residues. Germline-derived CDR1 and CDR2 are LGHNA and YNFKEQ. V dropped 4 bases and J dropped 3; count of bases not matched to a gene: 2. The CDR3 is CASSRTGDYGYTF. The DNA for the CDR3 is TGTGCCAGCAGCCGCACAGGGGACTATGGCTACACCTTC.

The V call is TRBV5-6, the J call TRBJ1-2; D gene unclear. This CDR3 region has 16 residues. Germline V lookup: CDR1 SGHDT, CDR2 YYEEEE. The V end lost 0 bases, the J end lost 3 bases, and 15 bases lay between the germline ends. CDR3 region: CASSLATGRVDYGYTF. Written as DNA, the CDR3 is TGTGCCAGCAGCTTGGCCACGGGGAGAGTAGACTATGGCTACACCTTC.

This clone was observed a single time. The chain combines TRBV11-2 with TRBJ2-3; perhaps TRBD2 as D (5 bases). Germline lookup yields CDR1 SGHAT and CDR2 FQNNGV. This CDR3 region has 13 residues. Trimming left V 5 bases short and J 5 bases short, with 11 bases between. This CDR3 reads CASSGSIQDTQYF. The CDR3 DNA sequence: TGTGCCAGCAGCGGGAGTATTCAAGATACGCAGTATTTT.

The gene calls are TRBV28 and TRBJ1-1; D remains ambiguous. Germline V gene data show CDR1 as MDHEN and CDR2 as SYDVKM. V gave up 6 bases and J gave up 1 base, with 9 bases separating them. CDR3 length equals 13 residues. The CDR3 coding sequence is TGTGCCAGCAGCTGGTTCGGGAACACTGAAGCTTTCTTT. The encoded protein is CASSWFGNTEAFF.